The T cell receptor (beta chain) described here comes from a study of cytomegalovirus exposure and HLA in healthy donors. In regard to this clone: Its cognate antigen is unknown.

General observations from the study: When analyzed later, a missense DCLRE1C variant was found to be linked to TCR beta V- and J-gene trimming.

V shed 2 bases and J 3 bases; nucleotides not matched to a gene: 10. Germline CDR1 and CDR2: PRHDT and FYEKMQ (reference sequence). This CDR3 is built from 16 residues. In the PCR, 60 Vbeta and 13 Jbeta primers were used. This table comes from immunoSEQ multiplex PCR, and its TCRdb copy is limited to in-frame clones, with some not included. Across approximately 80,000 clones, the top ten clones capture around 1.1% of the sample. This sequence was found in a woman in her twenties or thirties in good health and CMV-seronegative. The specimen sequenced was PBMCs. The chain links TRBV13 to TRBJ2-7; 7 nucleotides agree with TRBD1. CDR3 sequence reads: CASSLRGRDSVYEQYF. CDR3 bases: TGTGCCAGCAGCTTACGTGGCCGGGACAGCGTCTACGAGCAGTACTTC.